This T cell receptor beta chain appears in the sequencing data of a study of quantifying T cell responses using KT2 cells. Study as a whole: TCR alpha and beta constant-region primers primed reverse transcription of RNA. Estimated efficiency of the T4 ligation step was above 9% under optimum conditions.

Between the trimmed V and J ends, which lost 5 bases and 0 bases, there was a span of 10 bases. The germline V gene encodes CDR1 MNHEY and CDR2 SVGAGI. The CDR3 consists of 14 residues. The cDNA 3' end received a ligated oligonucleotide with a UMI. First-round PCR used around 4 cycles and beta primers RC1.1 and RC1.2 covering TRBC1 and TRBC2. Separate processing of TCR alpha and beta chains began at the second PCR. TCRdb re-called the UMI-ligation and nested PCR reads through MiXCR, storing one row per CDR3 protein. Counted here are 25,000 to 35,000 distinct CDR3 sequences, approximately 6.8% occurring once; the ten biggest clones make up less than 20%. KT2, a clone with a known TCR, was spiked into unfractionated PBMC.

Source material: PBMCs spiked with cells of the T cell clone KT2. This TCR derives from a human donor. The chain joins TRBV6-5 to TRBJ1-1; tentative D call: TRBD1 (5 bases). Here the CDR3 reads CASSTRVMNTEAFF. DNA of the CDR3: TGTGCCAGCAGTACCAGGGTTATGAACACTGAAGCTTTCTTT.